These T cell receptor beta chains were read from a single sample in a study of PD-1 blockade in classical Hodgkin lymphoma. The table came from immunoSEQ multiplex PCR; TCRdb's copy has only in-frame clones and leaves some out. The top ten hold around 35% of the sample, which has fewer than 9,000 clones, roughly 89% seen once. The sequencing here drew on peripheral blood mononuclear cells (PBMCs), taken before the fourth cycle of nivolumab. The source of these receptors is a human donor with classical Hodgkin lymphoma. Each CDR3 is given with its conserved first and last residue. Fields, in order: clone size, V gene, D gene, J gene, CDR3 DNA, CDR3 protein. The D gene is left open where the match is weak. Clone size, where shown, is once, few, many, or a class for clones that have expanded.

>.|TRBV5-5|TRBD2|TRBJ2-5
TGTGCCAGCAGCTATCATATTAGCGGGATGAACCAAGAGACCCAGTACTTC
CASSYHISGMNQETQYF
>.|TRBV6-6|.|TRBJ2-7
TGTGCCAGCAGACCGAGGACACAACGCGAGCAGTACTTC
CASRPRTQREQYF
>.|TRBV5-1|.|TRBJ2-1
TGCGCCAGCAGCCGCGTAGGGGCTGTACTTTTCAATGAGCAGTTCTTC
CASSRVGAVLFNEQFF
>.|TRBV19|.|TRBJ2-7
TGTGCCAGTAGTATCCGGGATCAAACCTACGAGCAGTACTTC
CASSIRDQTYEQYF
>.|TRBV11-2|TRBD1|TRBJ2-1
TGTGCCAGCAGCGCCGGGACAGGGACAGAGTTCTTC
CASSAGTGTEFF
>medium-sized|TRBV19|TRBD2|TRBJ2-1
TGTGCCAGTAGTCTTTCTAGCGGGAGTTTGAATGAGCAGTTCTTC
CASSLSSGSLNEQFF
>.|TRBV19|.|TRBJ2-7
TGTGCCAGTAGACGAACGGGACACCTTTACGAGCAGTACTTC
CASRRTGHLYEQYF
>.|TRBV19|TRBD1|TRBJ2-1
TGTGCCAGTAGTCCCCCACAGGGGGCCTCCTACAATGAGCAGTTCTTC
CASSPPQGASYNEQFF
>.|TRBV6-5|.|TRBJ1-2
TGTGCCACCCGTTTCCCGCGGGCTAACTATGGCTACACCTTC
CATRFPRANYGYTF
>.|TRBV14|.|TRBJ2-3
TGTGCCAGCAGCCAAGACCTGCCGTCCACGCAGTATTTT
CASSQDLPSTQYF
>.|TRBV5-1|TRBD1|TRBJ2-5
TGCGCCAGCAGCCTTCAGGGGGCCCAAGAGACCCAGTACTTC
CASSLQGAQETQYF
>.|TRBV5-4|TRBD2|TRBJ2-3
TGTGCCAGCAGCCCTAGCGGAGCCCGGGGGGCAGATACGCAGTATTTT
CASSPSGARGADTQYF
>.|TRBV7-9|.|TRBJ2-2
TGTGCCAGCAGCTTAGATATCGCGAACACCGGGGAGCTGTTTTTT
CASSLDIANTGELFF
>.|TRBV6-5|TRBD2|TRBJ2-1
TGTGCCAGCAGTTACAGGACTAGCGGGAGGGCCCTTGAGCAGTTCTTC
CASSYRTSGRALEQFF
>.|TRBV4-2|.|TRBJ1-1
TGTGCCAGCAGCCAAGTGGGTACCAGGGAAGCTTTCTTT
CASSQVGTREAFF
>.|TRBV7-8|.|TRBJ1-4
TGTGCCAGCAGTCCTATGCAGGGTCTAACTAATGAAAAACTGTTTTTT
CASSPMQGLTNEKLFF
>.|TRBV19|.|TRBJ2-1
TGTGCCAGTAGTATACAGGGTCGCTCCACCTACAATGAGCAGTTCTTC
CASSIQGRSTYNEQFF
>.|TRBV7-2|.|TRBJ2-7
TGTGCCAGCAGCCCGAGCTCCTACGAGCAGTACTTC
CASSPSSYEQYF
>.|TRBV2|.|TRBJ2-5
TGTGCCAGCAGTGTTGTAGAGACCCAGTACTTC
CASSVVETQYF
>.|TRBV27|.|TRBJ1-5
TGTGCCAGCAGTTTGGGGGGGCAGCCCCAGCATTTT
CASSLGGQPQHF
>.|TRBV12-2|.|TRBJ2-2
TGTGCAAGTCGCTCAGGGGACCACGCGAACACCGGGGAGCTGTTTTTT
CASRSGDHANTGELFF
>.|TRBV4-1|.|TRBJ2-7
TGCGCCAGCAGCCAAATTGGGAGGACCTACGAGCAGTACTTC
CASSQIGRTYEQYF
>.|TRBV10-3|.|TRBJ2-7
TGTGCCATCAGTGAGTCTGGAGGCCGGATGATCTACGAGCAGTACTTC
CAISESGGRMIYEQYF
>.|TRBV6-5|.|TRBJ1-5
TGTGCCAGCAGGCACCCCGGGGGTAGCGGGCCCCAGCATTTT
CASRHPGGSGPQHF
>.|TRBV13|TRBD2|TRBJ2-3
TGTGCCAGCAGCTCAGCGGGGGCCACAGATACGCAGTATTTT
CASSSAGATDTQYF
>.|TRBV7-2|TRBD2|TRBJ2-1
TGTGCCAGCAGCTTAGACGGGGGCGGGAGGTGGAATGAGCAGTTCTTC
CASSLDGGGRWNEQFF
>.|TRBV7-6|.|TRBJ2-7
TGTGCCAGCAGCTTAGATATTCGCGCCTACGAGCAGTACTTC
CASSLDIRAYEQYF
>.|TRBV7-2|.|TRBJ2-7
TGTGCCAGCAGCGTAAGGACAGAATTCCGGGAGCAGTACTTC
CASSVRTEFREQYF
>.|TRBV7-2|.|TRBJ2-5
TGTGCCAGCGCGAGCAATAGAGAGACCCAGTACTTC
CASASNRETQYF
>.|TRBV18|TRBD1|TRBJ2-7
TGTGCCAGCTCATCTCGCTCGGACAGGGGCTACGAGCAGTACTTC
CASSSRSDRGYEQYF
>once|TRBV29-1|.|TRBJ1-3
TGCAGCGTTGAAGGCTACTCTGGAAACACCATATATTTT
CSVEGYSGNTIYF
>once|TRBV6-5|TRBD2|TRBJ2-2
TGTGCCAGCCACCCAGGGAGGGACACCGGGGAGCTGTTTTTT
CASHPGRDTGELFF
>.|TRBV7-9|.|TRBJ1-2
TGTGCCAGCAGCCATAAGGGGCAGATTTATGGCTACACCTTC
CASSHKGQIYGYTF
>few|TRBV6-6|TRBD2|TRBJ2-1
TGTGCCAGCAGTCCCCTCGGACTAGCGATGATCGATGAGCAGTTCTTC
CASSPLGLAMIDEQFF
>few|TRBV6-1|.|TRBJ1-2
TGTGCCAGCAGTGAGATCATCCCTCCTTTTCCTAACTATGGCTACACCTTC
CASSEIIPPFPNYGYTF